Presented here are 13 T cell receptor beta chains from one specimen sequenced in a study of T cell changes during pregnancy in multiple sclerosis. Sequenced by immunoSEQ multiplex PCR; TCRdb stores in-frame clones only, minus some. The data contain 85,000 to 100,000 clones, approximately 92% of them seen just once; the ten biggest clones take up about 2.7%. The sequencing here drew on peripheral blood, taken in the first trimester of pregnancy. The receptors derive from a female donor with multiple sclerosis, enrolled in a pregnancy study.

The DNA of the CDR3 is TGCGCCAGCAGCTCCCCTTCATCCCAAAGACAGGGGGCAGACTCTGGGGCCAACGTCCTGACTTTC. This translates into CASSSPSSQRQGADSGANVLTF. The V call is TRBV5-1, the J call TRBJ2-6; 10 bases line up with TRBD1. This CDR3 is built from 22 residues. Looked up from germline, CDR1 is SGHRS and CDR2 is YFSETQ. The junction had 18 bases not matched to a gene; V was cut back by 3 bases and J by 0 bases. The entire variable domain, with the rest obtained from reference TRBV5-1 and TRBJ2-6, is as follows: KAGVTQTPRYLIKTRGQQVTLSCSPISGHRSVSWYQQTPGQGLQFLFEYFSETQRNKGNFPGRFSGRQFSNSRSEMNVSTLELGDSALYLCASSSPSSQRQGADSGANVLTFGAGSRLTVL.

The gene calls are TRBV9 and TRBJ2-3; 8 bases match TRBD2. V trimming: 0 bases; J trimming: 6 bases; junction bases outside the gene matches: 3. There are 14 residues in the CDR3. Germline lookup yields CDR1 SGDLS and CDR2 YYNGEE. This CDR3 reads CASSVAGGPDTQYF. In DNA, the CDR3 is TGTGCCAGCAGCGTAGCGGGAGGGCCGGATACGCAGTATTTT. The full variable domain, with the rest looked up from reference TRBV9 and TRBJ2-3, is DSGVTQTPKHLITATGQRVTLRCSPRSGDLSVYWYQQSLDQGLQFLIQYYNGEERAKGNILERFSAQQFPDLHSELNLSSLELGDSALYFCASSVAGGPDTQYFGPGTRLTVL.

The CDR3 loop reads CASSLGTGQQYF. The DNA of the CDR3 is TGTGCCAGCAGCTTGGGGACAGGGCAACAGTACTTC. The chain couples TRBV5-6 to TRBJ2-7; TRBD1 aligns across 8 bases. V gave up 0 bases and J gave up 10 bases; unmatched junction bases: 3. Germline V gives CDR1 SGHDT, CDR2 YYEEEE. The CDR3 runs 12 residues. Looking up the rest from reference TRBV5-6 and TRBJ2-7 gives the full variable domain: DAGVTQSPTHLIKTRGQQVTLRCSPKSGHDTVSWYQQALGQGPQFIFQYYEEEERQRGNFPDRFSGHQFPNYSSELNVNALLLGDSALYLCASSLGTGQQYFGPGTRLTVT.

The chain uses TRBV7-2 and TRBJ2-7; D is undetermined. CDR1 is SGHTA and CDR2 is FQGNSA in the germline V gene. Between the trimmed V and J ends, which lost 1 base and 9 bases, there was a span of 13 bases. The CDR3 length is 13 residues. In DNA form, the CDR3 reads TGTGCCAGCAGCTTAGGTCTGGCCCGCTCGCAGTACTTC. Protein: CASSLGLARSQYF.

Points on this clone: The germline gene is not matched at one end of the junction; a read error may be the cause. The gene calls are TRBV5-4 and TRBJ2-5; a weak D match, TRBD1 (6 bases). The CDR3 loop spans 14 amino acids. Germline-derived CDR1 and CDR2 are SGHNT and YYREEE (reference sequence). CDR3 residues: CASSQQGTLQSGDF. CDR3 nucleotide sequence: TGTGCCAGCAGCCAACAGGGAACCCTCCAATCCGGGGACTTC.

This clone was observed once. The chain couples TRBV5-6 to TRBJ2-1, with TRBD1 matching 10 bases. Germline trimming cut 2 bases from V and 1 base from J; bases unmatched to any gene: 9. Germline V gives CDR1 SGHDT, CDR2 YYEEEE. The CDR3 consists of 18 residues. CDR3 DNA sequence: TGTGCCAGCAGCTTTGACAGGGGGCGGACGGGGTCCTACAATGAGCAGTTCTTC. This sequence encodes CASSFDRGRTGSYNEQFF.

This clone was recorded once. The chain has TRBV10-3 and TRBJ1-1; tentative D call: TRBD1 (5 bases). Germline V CDR1 and CDR2: ENHRY, SYGVKD. The CDR3 has 17 amino acids. V lost 2 bases and J 0 bases, leaving 16 bases between the germline ends. The DNA for the CDR3 is TGTGCCATCAGTGAGCCTTTTTTCAGGGAAATGAACACTGAAGCTTTCTTT. Protein sequence: CAISEPFFREMNTEAFF.

The rearrangement uses TRBV2 and TRBJ2-7; D unresolved. V was pared by 1 base and J by 5 bases, with 6 bases between. Germline CDR1 reads SNHLY; CDR2 reads FYNNEI. The CDR3 consists of 12 residues. The CDR3 spells CASSEDSHEQYF. In nucleotides, the CDR3 is TGTGCCAGCAGTGAAGACAGCCACGAGCAGTACTTC.

The chain is built from TRBV6-5 and TRBJ2-1; D gene ambiguous. With 4 bases removed from V and 0 bases from J, the gap between germline ends came to 13 bases. The CDR3 sequence is 16 residues long. From germline, CDR1 is MNHEY and CDR2 SVGAGI. The CDR3 DNA follows: TGTGCCAGCAGTTTCCTGTCCACAAGCTCCTACAATGAGCAGTTCTTC. This sequence encodes CASSFLSTSSYNEQFF.

V is TRBV2 and J is TRBJ2-7, with 8 bases matching TRBD1. CDR1 is SNHLY, CDR2 FYNNEI, per germline. The V gene end was trimmed by 11 bases and the J gene end by 3 bases; junction bases not matched to a gene: 9. CDR3 length equals 13 residues. This CDR3 reads CASRQGTSYEQYF. In nucleotides, the CDR3 is TGTGCCTCACGACAGGGGACAAGCTACGAGCAGTACTTC.

This clone showed up just once. The rearrangement joins TRBV6-6 to TRBJ2-7, with TRBD2 matching 7 bases. Germline V gives CDR1 MNHNY, CDR2 SVGAGI (reference sequence). The CDR3 is 14 residues long. Trimming removed 5 bases from V and 3 bases from J; junction bases left unmatched: 7. CDR3 sequence (DNA): TGTGCCAGCAGTAGCGGGAATATGAACTACGAGCAGTACTTC. It specifies CASSSGNMNYEQYF.

The rearrangement uses TRBV4-3 and TRBJ2-3, with TRBD2 matching over 10 bases. This CDR3 is built from 18 residues. The germline V gene encodes CDR1 LGHNA and CDR2 YSLEER. Unmatched junction bases numbered 10, after V lost 0 bases and J lost 4 bases. The CDR3 nucleotides are TGCGCCAGCAGCCAAGATCTTGAGCTAGCGGGAGAATCAGATACGCAGTATTTT. It codes for CASSQDLELAGESDTQYF.

The rearrangement uses TRBV4-1 and TRBJ1-2; a weak D match, TRBD1 (5 bases). The CDR3 is 14 amino acids. Germline CDR1 MGHRA, CDR2 YSYEKL. The V end lost 0 bases, the J end lost 8 bases, and 13 bases lay between the germline ends. The chain's CDR3 is CASSQDLGAGGYTF. As DNA, the CDR3 is TGCGCCAGCAGCCAAGATCTTGGGGCGGGAGGCTACACCTTC.